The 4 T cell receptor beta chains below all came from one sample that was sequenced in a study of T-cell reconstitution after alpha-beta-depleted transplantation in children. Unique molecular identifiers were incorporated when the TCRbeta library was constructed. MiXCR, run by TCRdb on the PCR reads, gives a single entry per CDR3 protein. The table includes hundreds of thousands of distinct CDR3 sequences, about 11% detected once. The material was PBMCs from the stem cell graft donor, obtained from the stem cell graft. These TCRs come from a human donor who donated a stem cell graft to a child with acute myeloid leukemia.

CDR3 nucleotides: TGTGCCAGCAGCTATAGCGGGACGGTAAATACGCAGTATTTT. It specifies CASSYSGTVNTQYF. This sequence joins TRBV7-2 and TRBJ2-3, with 8 positions matching TRBD2. The CDR3 spans 14 residues. V shed 4 bases, J shed 7 bases, and the junction held 7 bases outside the gene matches. Germline-derived CDR1 and CDR2 are SGHTA and FQGNSA. Together with reference TRBV7-2 and TRBJ2-3, the CDR3 gives the full variable domain: GAGVSQSPSNKVTEKGKDVELRCDPISGHTALYWYRQSLGQGLEFLIYFQGNSAPDKSGLPSDRFSAERTGGSVSTLTIQRTQQEDSAVYLCASSYSGTVNTQYFGPGTRLTVL.

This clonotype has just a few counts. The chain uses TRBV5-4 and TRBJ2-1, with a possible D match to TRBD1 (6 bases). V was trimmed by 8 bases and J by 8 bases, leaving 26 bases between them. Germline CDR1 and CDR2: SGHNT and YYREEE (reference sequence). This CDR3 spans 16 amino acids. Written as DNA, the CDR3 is TGTGCCAGTACCTTTCAAGGGGGATTCCGAAGGGATGAGCAGTTCTTC. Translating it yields CASTFQGGFRRDEQFF.

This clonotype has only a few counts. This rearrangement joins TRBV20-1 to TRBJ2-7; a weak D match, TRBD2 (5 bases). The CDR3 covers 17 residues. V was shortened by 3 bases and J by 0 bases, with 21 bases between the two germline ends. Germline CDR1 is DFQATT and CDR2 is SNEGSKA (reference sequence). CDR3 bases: TGCAGTGCTAGCCCGACGCCTAGCCACGTTTTCTCCTACGAGCAGTACTTC. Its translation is CSASPTPSHVFSYEQYF.

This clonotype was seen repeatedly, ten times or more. The CDR3 sequence: CSARDQKTQYF. CDR3 nucleotides: TGCAGTGCTAGAGATCAGAAGACCCAGTACTTC. The gene calls are TRBV20-1 and TRBJ2-5, with D uncertain. The V gene lost 0 bases and the J gene lost 6 bases, with 5 bases spanning the gap. Germline CDR1 is DFQATT and CDR2 is SNEGSKA (reference sequence). The CDR3 spans 11 residues.